This T cell receptor (beta chain) came from a study of blood T cell repertoires in COVID-19. As for the study in general: The United States, Italy and Spain were the sources of the acute and convalescent COVID-19 samples.

CDR1 SEHNR and CDR2 FQNEAQ come from the germline V gene (reference sequence). The CDR3 totals 16 residues. V dropped 3 bases and J dropped 7 bases, with 18 bases sitting between them. Authors' methods: Amplified reference gene primers provided the basis for estimating nucleated cell counts. TCRdb keeps only in-frame clones here, not all; method: immunoSEQ multiplex PCR. V, J and clone size reflect that table, while D and trimming were determined from the DNA. The data hold approximately 70,000 clones, with over 75% observed a single time. The chain joins TRBV7-9 to TRBJ2-2; D might be TRBD1 (6 bases). The specimen was peripheral blood. The source of this sequence is a man aged 40-49 years with COVID-19, enrolled during active disease. As DNA, the CDR3 is TGTGCCAGCAGCTTTAACAGGGCACGAGTCGGCGGGGAGCTGTTTTTT. It translates to CASSFNRARVGGELFF. Together with reference TRBV7-9 and TRBJ2-2, the CDR3 gives the full variable domain: DTGVSQNPRHKITKRGQNVTFRCDPISEHNRLYWYRQTLGQGPEFLTYFQNEAQLEKSRLLSDRFSAERPKGSFSTLEIQRTEQGDSAMYLCASSFNRARVGGELFFGEGSRLTVL.